This is a list of T cell receptor beta chains from one sample in a study of OX40 agonist ivuxolimab in advanced cancers. Using immunoSEQ multiplex PCR, the repertoire was profiled, and TCRdb retains in-frame clones only, with some absent. The repertoire includes 60,000 to 90,000 clones, 88% of them detected once, and more than 0.85% sits in the top ten. The specimen was CD4+ or CD8+ T cells sorted from blood, collected in a trial of the OX40 agonist ivuxolimab. The receptors come from an adult with an advanced solid tumor such as melanoma, head and neck, liver or kidney cancer. The CDR3 runs from the conserved cysteine through the conserved F or W. The D gene is left open where the match is weak. For some rows the clone size is stated as once, few or many, or as a class when expanded; others skip it.

V gene,clone size,D gene,J gene,CDR3 protein,CDR3 DNA
TRBV18,.,.,TRBJ1-3,CASSDSRDPGNTIYF,TGTGCCAGCTCAGATTCCCGGGACCCCGGAAACACCATATATTTT
TRBV2,.,.,TRBJ1-1,CASSRVGRATEAFF,TGTGCCAGCTCTCGGGTAGGCCGGGCCACTGAAGCTTTCTTT
TRBV27,.,.,TRBJ2-1,CASSLSTVGNEQFF,TGTGCCAGCAGTTTATCCACAGTGGGTAATGAGCAGTTCTTC
TRBV28,medium-sized,.,TRBJ1-6,CASRDFSSPLHF,TGTGCCAGCAGAGACTTCAGCTCACCCCTCCACTTT
TRBV5-1,.,.,TRBJ2-3,CASSLVPSTDTQYF,TGCGCCAGCAGCTTGGTCCCTTCCACAGATACGCAGTATTTT
TRBV7-9,.,.,TRBJ2-7,CASSPWAGRNYEQYF,TGTGCCAGCAGCCCATGGGCGGGGCGAAACTACGAGCAGTACTTC
TRBV4-2,once,.,TRBJ1-2,CASSQGPGTSYGYTF,TGTGCCAGCAGCCAAGGTCCCGGGACAAGCTATGGCTACACCTTC
TRBV7-3,.,TRBD2,TRBJ2-2,CASSVAGANTGELFF,TGTGCCAGCAGCGTAGCGGGGGCGAACACCGGGGAGCTGTTTTTT
TRBV14,.,TRBD1,TRBJ2-7,CASSSQGYEQYF,TGTGCCAGCAGCTCACAGGGGTACGAGCAGTACTTC
TRBV11-3,few,.,TRBJ2-7,CASSLELTSYEQYF,TGTGCCAGCAGCTTAGAACTGACCTCCTACGAGCAGTACTTC
TRBV7-7,.,TRBD2,TRBJ2-2,CASSRSGGADGELFF,TGTGCTAGCAGTCGTAGCGGGGGGGCCGACGGGGAGCTGTTTTTT
TRBV11-3,.,.,TRBJ2-5,CASSRGTWLYF,TGTGCCAGCAGCCGCGGGACTTGGTTGTACTTC
TRBV5-1,.,TRBD1,TRBJ2-5,CASSSGTASQETQYF,TGCGCCAGCAGCTCCGGGACAGCAAGCCAAGAGACCCAGTACTTC
TRBV6-5,.,.,TRBJ2-1,CASSYLRTGTEQFF,TGTGCCAGCAGTTACCTCAGGACGGGCACTGAGCAGTTCTTC
TRBV5-8,.,.,TRBJ2-7,CASTLGTFTYEQYF,TGTGCCAGCACTCTAGGGACCTTTACCTACGAGCAGTACTTC
TRBV18,.,.,TRBJ1-1,CASSPRGLNTEAFF,TGTGCCAGCTCCCCGAGGGGGTTGAACACTGAAGCTTTCTTT
TRBV27,.,.,TRBJ1-4,CASSLDWRANEKLFF,TGTGCCAGCAGTTTAGACTGGAGGGCGAATGAAAAACTGTTTTTT
TRBV28,.,.,TRBJ2-2,CASSLGPGGPPGELFF,TGTGCCAGCAGTTTAGGACCAGGCGGTCCCCCCGGGGAGCTGTTTTTT
TRBV7-7,.,TRBD2,TRBJ2-1,CASSSSLAGGWDEQFF,TGTGCCAGCAGCTCCTCCCTAGCGGGAGGTTGGGATGAGCAGTTCTTC
TRBV5-1,.,.,TRBJ1-6,CASSLVAGEGSPLHF,TGCGCCAGCAGCTTGGTTGCAGGTGAAGGCTCACCCCTCCACTTT
TRBV11-2,once,TRBD2,TRBJ2-3,CASSLVAGADTQYF,TGTGCCAGCAGCTTAGTAGCGGGGGCAGATACGCAGTATTTT
TRBV5-4,.,TRBD1,TRBJ2-7,CASSHPGQDYEQYF,TGTGCCAGCAGCCACCCGGGACAGGACTACGAGCAGTACTTC
TRBV7-2,.,.,TRBJ2-7,CASSLDRPSGEQYF,TGTGCCAGCAGCTTAGATAGACCATCCGGCGAGCAGTACTTC
TRBV5-1,.,TRBD1,TRBJ2-7,CASSPGTGAVGYEQYF,TGCGCCAGCAGCCCGGGGACAGGAGCCGTAGGCTACGAGCAGTACTTC
TRBV10-3,.,TRBD2,TRBJ2-2,CALGGANTGELFF,TGTGCCCTTGGGGGGGCGAACACCGGGGAGCTGTTTTTT
TRBV2,.,.,TRBJ2-7,CASRILASSDEQYF,TGTGCCAGCAGGATTCTAGCGAGTTCTGATGAGCAGTACTTC
TRBV10-3,.,TRBD2,TRBJ2-5,CATTSGGAETQYF,TGTGCCACGACTAGCGGGGGGGCGGAGACCCAGTACTTC
TRBV6-1,.,.,TRBJ1-2,CASSNPGIYGYTF,TGTGCCAGCAGTAACCCCGGCATCTATGGCTACACCTTC
TRBV6-1,once,.,TRBJ1-1,CASSEGQALFTEAFF,TGTGCCAGCAGTGAAGGGCAGGCTCTATTCACTGAAGCTTTCTTT
TRBV7-2,.,.,TRBJ2-7,CASSLSGSGTYEQYF,TGTGCCAGCAGCTTATCCGGGTCGGGTACTTACGAGCAGTACTTC
TRBV4-2,.,.,TRBJ1-5,CASSQDGQSNQPQHF,TGTGCCAGCAGCCAAGATGGTCAGAGCAATCAGCCCCAGCATTTT
TRBV6-7,.,.,TRBJ2-2,CASSTGESKLFF,TGTGCCAGCAGTACGGGTGAGTCGAAGCTGTTTTTT
TRBV11-3,.,.,TRBJ2-7,CASSLAHAEYEQYF,TGTGCCAGCAGCTTAGCCCACGCGGAGTACGAGCAGTACTTC
TRBV4-1,few,.,TRBJ2-1,CASRPLTDSSYNEQFF,TGCGCCAGCAGACCTCTGACGGACAGCTCCTACAATGAGCAGTTCTTC
TRBV6-1,.,TRBD2,TRBJ2-1,CASSDLAGFLQFF,TGTGCCAGCAGTGACCTAGCGGGATTTTTGCAGTTCTTC
TRBV5-6,.,.,TRBJ2-6,CASSLLGIGANVLTF,TGTGCCAGCAGCTTACTAGGGATAGGGGCCAACGTCCTGACTTTC
TRBV30,.,.,TRBJ1-6,CAWSGTLLNSPLHF,TGTGCCTGGAGTGGGACATTGTTGAATTCACCCCTCCACTTT
TRBV28,.,TRBD2,TRBJ2-3,CASTRGGTQYF,TGTGCCAGCACCCGGGGGGGTACGCAGTATTTT
TRBV2,few,.,TRBJ1-2,CASSPVLNYGYTF,TGTGCCAGCAGTCCGGTCCTTAACTATGGCTACACCTTC
TRBV5-1,few,.,TRBJ1-2,CASSLQTGANGYTF,TGCGCCAGCAGCTTGCAAACCGGGGCAAATGGCTACACCTTC
TRBV6-6,.,.,TRBJ1-2,CASSYPGDHHYGYTF,TGTGCCAGCAGTTACCCCGGGGACCACCACTATGGCTACACCTTC
TRBV18,.,.,TRBJ2-7,CASSPRDIGTEQYF,TGTGCCAGCTCACCACGCGACATCGGGACCGAGCAGTACTTC
TRBV20-1,.,.,TRBJ2-3,CSAESPDTQYF,TGCAGTGCTGAGTCCCCAGATACGCAGTATTTT
TRBV11-3,.,.,TRBJ2-7,CASSLVAGSHEQYF,TGTGCCAGCAGCTTAGTAGCAGGGTCCCACGAGCAGTACTTC
TRBV7-8,.,.,TRBJ2-7,CASSLAEGVPYEQYF,TGTGCCAGCAGCTTAGCAGAGGGGGTCCCCTACGAGCAGTACTTC
TRBV5-4,.,TRBD1,TRBJ2-6,CASSGDRAAGANVLTF,TGTGCCAGCAGCGGCGACAGGGCGGCTGGGGCCAACGTCCTGACTTTC
TRBV28,.,.,TRBJ1-4,CASLSATNEKLFF,TGTGCCAGCCTCAGTGCAACTAATGAAAAACTGTTTTTT
TRBV30,.,.,TRBJ2-7,CAWSADYEQYF,TGTGCCTGGAGTGCCGACTACGAGCAGTACTTC
TRBV7-2,.,TRBD2,TRBJ2-3,CASRPGLAADTQYF,TGTGCCAGCAGACCCGGACTAGCCGCAGATACGCAGTATTTT
TRBV6-4,.,.,TRBJ1-1,CASSAGARTEAFF,TGTGCCAGCAGTGCGGGGGCGAGGACTGAAGCTTTCTTT
TRBV4-3,.,.,TRBJ1-2,CASSQDQGRTNYGYTF,TGCGCCAGCAGCCAAGATCAGGGCAGAACTAACTATGGCTACACCTTC
TRBV20-1,.,.,TRBJ2-3,CSVHTPHTQYF,TGCAGTGTCCACACTCCCCATACGCAGTATTTT
TRBV14,once,.,TRBJ2-7,CASSQRAGVTYEQYF,TGTGCCAGCAGCCAACGGGCAGGGGTGACCTACGAGCAGTACTTC
TRBV6-1,.,TRBD2,TRBJ2-1,CASLIGLAGYNEQFF,TGTGCCAGCCTAATTGGTTTAGCGGGATACAATGAGCAGTTCTTC
TRBV7-8,.,.,TRBJ2-7,CASSLTYEQYF,TGTGCCAGCAGCTTGACCTACGAGCAGTACTTC